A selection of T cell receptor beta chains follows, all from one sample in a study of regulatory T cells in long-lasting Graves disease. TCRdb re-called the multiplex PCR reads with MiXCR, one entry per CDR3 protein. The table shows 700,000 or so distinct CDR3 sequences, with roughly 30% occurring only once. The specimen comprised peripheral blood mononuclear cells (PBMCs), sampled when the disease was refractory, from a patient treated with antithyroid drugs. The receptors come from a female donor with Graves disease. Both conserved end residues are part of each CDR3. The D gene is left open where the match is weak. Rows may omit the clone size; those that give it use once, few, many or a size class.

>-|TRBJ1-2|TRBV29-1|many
CSVEETNYGYTF
TGCAGCGTGGAAGAGACTAACTATGGCTACACCTTC
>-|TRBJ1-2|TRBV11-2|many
CASSLTGGDTTNYGYTF
TGTGCCAGCAGCTTAACGGGGGGGGACACCACTAACTATGGCTACACCTTC
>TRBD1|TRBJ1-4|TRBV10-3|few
CAISRTGGFDEKLFF
TGTGCCATCAGCAGGACAGGGGGCTTCGATGAAAAACTGTTTTTT
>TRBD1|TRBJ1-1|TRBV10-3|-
CATRDRGLGTEAFF
TGTGCCACCCGGGACAGGGGGCTAGGCACTGAAGCTTTCTTT
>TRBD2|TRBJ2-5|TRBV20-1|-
CSARDLLAGVIETQYF
TGCAGTGCTAGAGACTTACTAGCGGGAGTTATTGAGACCCAGTACTTC
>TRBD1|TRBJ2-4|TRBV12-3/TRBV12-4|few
CASSQQGAAKNIQYF
TGTGCCAGCAGCCAACAGGGGGCCGCCAAAAACATTCAGTACTTC
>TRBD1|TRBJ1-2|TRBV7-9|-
CASSPAPGQTIPYGYTF
TGTGCCAGCAGCCCAGCACCGGGACAGACCATCCCCTATGGCTACACCTTC
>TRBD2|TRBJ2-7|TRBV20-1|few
CSAGGLAGVEQYF
TGCAGTGCAGGGGGACTAGCGGGAGTCGAGCAGTACTTC
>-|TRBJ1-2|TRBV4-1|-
CASSQDQQGNYGYTF
TGCGCCAGCAGCCAAGACCAGCAGGGGAACTATGGCTACACCTTC
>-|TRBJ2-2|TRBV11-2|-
CASRKRTYTGELFF
TGTGCCAGCAGGAAGCGGACTTACACCGGGGAGCTGTTTTTT
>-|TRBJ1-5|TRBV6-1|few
CATDQPQHF
TGTGCCACTGATCAGCCCCAGCATTTT
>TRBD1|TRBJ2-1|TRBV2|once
CAREGRTGIDNEQFF
TGTGCTAGGGAAGGCAGGACAGGGATCGACAATGAGCAGTTCTTC
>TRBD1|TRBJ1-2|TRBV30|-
CAWSRQGKGTNYGYTF
TGTGCCTGGAGTCGACAGGGGAAGGGGACTAACTATGGCTACACCTTC
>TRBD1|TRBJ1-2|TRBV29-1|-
CSVAKRGQGVNYGYTF
TGCAGCGTTGCCAAGCGGGGACAGGGAGTAAACTATGGCTACACCTTC
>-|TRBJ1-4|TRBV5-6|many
CASSLAGAGEKLFF
TGTGCCAGCAGCTTGGCAGGGGCGGGTGAAAAACTGTTTTTT
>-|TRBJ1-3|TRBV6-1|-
CASTRTGMTGNTIYF
TGTGCCAGCACCCGAACAGGGATGACTGGAAACACCATATATTTT
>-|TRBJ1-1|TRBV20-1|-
CGATGTLNTEAFF
TGCGGTGCAACCGGGACTCTGAACACTGAAGCTTTCTTT
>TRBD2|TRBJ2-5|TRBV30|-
CAWSAGRVETQYF
TGTGCCTGGAGTGCCGGGAGGGTGGAGACCCAGTACTTC
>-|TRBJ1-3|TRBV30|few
CAWRPGEYGNTIYF
TGTGCCTGGAGGCCGGGGGAGTATGGAAACACCATATATTTT
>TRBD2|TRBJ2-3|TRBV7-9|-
CASTRTSVQDTQYF
TGTGCCAGCACCCGGACTAGCGTTCAAGATACGCAGTATTTT
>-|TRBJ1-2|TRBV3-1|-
CASNDVHGYTF
TGTGCCAGCAACGACGTACACGGCTACACCTTC
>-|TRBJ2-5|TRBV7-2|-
CASSPQGFETQYF
TGTGCCAGCAGCCCGCAGGGGTTCGAGACCCAGTACTTC
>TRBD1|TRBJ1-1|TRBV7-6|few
CASSLTLQGAGTEAFF
TGTGCCAGCAGCTTAACATTACAGGGGGCTGGCACTGAAGCTTTCTTT